These T cell receptor beta chains were read from a single sample in a study of T cell responses to AZD1222 COVID-19 vaccine. Sequencing used immunoSEQ multiplex PCR; TCRdb keeps in-frame clones, though not all of them. The profile shows 160,000 or so clones, around nine tenths of them singletons. Sequencing was performed on peripheral blood, taken 28 days after the second AZD1222 dose. These receptors all stem from an adult who received the AZD1222 COVID-19 vaccine. CDR3s include the opening cysteine and the closing phenylalanine or tryptophan. Fields, in order: J gene, V gene, clone size, D gene, CDR3 protein, CDR3 DNA. D genes are given only for firm matches. The listing skips clone size in some rows; elsewhere it reads once, few, many or a size class.

j_call: TRBJ1-5
v_call: TRBV7-2
clone_size: .
d_call: .
cdr3_aa: CASSTTYGANQPQHF
cdr3_nt: TGTGCCAGCAGCACGACCTATGGGGCGAATCAGCCCCAGCATTTT

j_call: TRBJ2-5
v_call: TRBV7-6
clone_size: .
d_call: .
cdr3_aa: CASSSGRGETQYF
cdr3_nt: TGTGCCAGCAGCTCGGGACGAGGAGAGACCCAGTACTTC

j_call: TRBJ1-4
v_call: TRBV6-1
clone_size: once
d_call: .
cdr3_aa: CASSELGALLEKLFF
cdr3_nt: TGTGCCAGCAGTGAACTGGGGGCGCTCCTTGAAAAACTGTTTTTT

j_call: TRBJ2-6
v_call: TRBV28
clone_size: once
d_call: TRBD2
cdr3_aa: CASSGGIVSGANVLTF
cdr3_nt: TGTGCCAGCTCGGGAGGGATAGTTTCTGGGGCCAACGTCCTGACTTTC

j_call: TRBJ2-7
v_call: TRBV5-4
clone_size: .
d_call: .
cdr3_aa: CASSWGLAGEDEQYF
cdr3_nt: TGTGCCAGCAGCTGGGGACTTGCCGGGGAGGACGAGCAGTACTTC

j_call: TRBJ2-5
v_call: TRBV27
clone_size: .
d_call: .
cdr3_aa: CASSQGGETQYF
cdr3_nt: TGTGCCAGCAGCCAGGGGGGGGAGACCCAGTACTTC

j_call: TRBJ2-7
v_call: TRBV27
clone_size: once
d_call: TRBD2
cdr3_aa: CASSLRGRTSGSPEQYF
cdr3_nt: TGTGCCAGCAGTTTAAGGGGTAGGACTAGCGGGAGTCCTGAGCAGTACTTC

j_call: TRBJ2-5
v_call: TRBV5-4
clone_size: .
d_call: TRBD2
cdr3_aa: CASSVTSGGKGTQYF
cdr3_nt: TGTGCCAGCAGCGTTACTAGCGGGGGGAAAGGGACCCAGTACTTC

j_call: TRBJ2-3
v_call: TRBV3-1/TRBV3-2
clone_size: .
d_call: .
cdr3_aa: CASSPGALRPGADTQYF
cdr3_nt: TGTGCCAGCAGCCCCGGGGCCCTTCGACCCGGCGCAGATACGCAGTATTTT

j_call: TRBJ1-1
v_call: TRBV5-6
clone_size: .
d_call: .
cdr3_aa: CASSQRQVGAEAFF
cdr3_nt: TGTGCCAGCAGCCAAAGACAGGTGGGTGCTGAAGCTTTCTTT

j_call: TRBJ1-1
v_call: TRBV4-2
clone_size: .
d_call: .
cdr3_aa: CASSQDTGLMNTEAFF
cdr3_nt: TGTGCCAGCAGCCAGGATACAGGGCTGATGAACACTGAAGCTTTCTTT

j_call: TRBJ1-5
v_call: TRBV12-5
clone_size: .
d_call: .
cdr3_aa: CASEGGNQPQHF
cdr3_nt: TGTGCTAGTGAGGGGGGCAATCAGCCCCAGCATTTT

j_call: TRBJ1-1
v_call: TRBV6-5
clone_size: .
d_call: .
cdr3_aa: CASRAGLDLNTEAFF
cdr3_nt: TGTGCCAGCAGAGCAGGTTTGGACCTGAACACTGAAGCTTTCTTT

j_call: TRBJ2-1
v_call: TRBV3-1/TRBV3-2
clone_size: .
d_call: TRBD2
cdr3_aa: CASSQRTSGQINEQFF
cdr3_nt: TGTGCCAGCAGCCAACGGACTAGCGGGCAAATCAATGAGCAGTTCTTC

j_call: TRBJ2-1
v_call: TRBV7-6
clone_size: .
d_call: .
cdr3_aa: CASSLYLLAPSEQFF
cdr3_nt: TGTGCCAGCAGCTTATACCTTTTAGCCCCCAGTGAGCAGTTCTTC

j_call: TRBJ2-1
v_call: TRBV11-3
clone_size: .
d_call: .
cdr3_aa: CASSLDGLGGPGNEQFF
cdr3_nt: TGTGCCAGCAGCTTAGACGGATTGGGGGGCCCTGGCAATGAGCAGTTCTTC

j_call: TRBJ2-1
v_call: TRBV24-1
clone_size: .
d_call: TRBD2
cdr3_aa: CATSELAEDNEQFF
cdr3_nt: TGTGCCACCAGTGAACTAGCGGAGGACAATGAGCAGTTCTTC

j_call: TRBJ2-1
v_call: TRBV15
clone_size: .
d_call: .
cdr3_aa: CATSSPLYNEQFF
cdr3_nt: TGTGCCACCAGCAGCCCCCTATACAATGAGCAGTTCTTC

j_call: TRBJ2-7
v_call: TRBV7-9
clone_size: .
d_call: .
cdr3_aa: CASSLVRYEQYF
cdr3_nt: TGTGCCAGCAGCTTAGTCCGGTACGAGCAGTACTTC

j_call: TRBJ1-3
v_call: TRBV4-1
clone_size: .
d_call: .
cdr3_aa: CASSQEIVRARNSGNTIYF
cdr3_nt: TGCGCCAGCAGCCAAGAAATCGTGCGGGCCCGGAACTCTGGAAACACCATATATTTT

j_call: TRBJ1-2
v_call: TRBV2
clone_size: .
d_call: TRBD1
cdr3_aa: CASSGLDRGDGYTF
cdr3_nt: TGTGCCAGCAGTGGCCTGGACAGGGGTGATGGCTACACCTTC

j_call: TRBJ2-3
v_call: TRBV9
clone_size: .
d_call: .
cdr3_aa: CASSNSIGGSDTQYF
cdr3_nt: TGTGCCAGCAGCAACTCGATCGGGGGCTCAGATACGCAGTATTTT

j_call: TRBJ1-1
v_call: TRBV18
clone_size: .
d_call: .
cdr3_aa: CASSGVNTEAFF
cdr3_nt: TGTGCCAGCTCAGGAGTGAACACTGAAGCTTTCTTT

j_call: TRBJ2-5
v_call: TRBV19
clone_size: .
d_call: .
cdr3_aa: CASSIEGPGGETQYF
cdr3_nt: TGTGCCAGTAGTATAGAAGGACCAGGGGGGGAGACCCAGTACTTC

j_call: TRBJ1-5
v_call: TRBV6-5
clone_size: .
d_call: .
cdr3_aa: CAAASPRSNQPQHF
cdr3_nt: TGTGCCGCAGCGTCCCCCAGGAGCAATCAGCCCCAGCATTTT

j_call: TRBJ1-1
v_call: TRBV27
clone_size: few
d_call: .
cdr3_aa: CASSSPPGRVNTEAFF
cdr3_nt: TGTGCCAGCAGTTCCCCTCCAGGGAGAGTGAACACTGAAGCTTTCTTT

j_call: TRBJ2-2
v_call: TRBV30
clone_size: .
d_call: TRBD2
cdr3_aa: CAWSVLSGLAGSLGGELFF
cdr3_nt: TGTGCCTGGAGTGTACTTTCGGGACTAGCGGGATCATTAGGCGGGGAGCTGTTTTTT

j_call: TRBJ2-2
v_call: TRBV5-3
clone_size: .
d_call: TRBD2
cdr3_aa: CARSLEYRGGKDGELFF
cdr3_nt: TGTGCCAGAAGCTTGGAGTATCGGGGAGGGAAGGACGGGGAGCTGTTTTTT

j_call: TRBJ1-2
v_call: TRBV19
clone_size: .
d_call: TRBD1
cdr3_aa: CASSSPRTGSPYGYTF
cdr3_nt: TGTGCCAGTAGTTCGCCCCGGACAGGCTCGCCCTATGGCTACACCTTC

j_call: TRBJ1-5
v_call: TRBV30
clone_size: .
d_call: .
cdr3_aa: CAWSVASNQPQHF
cdr3_nt: TGTGCCTGGAGTGTGGCTAGCAATCAGCCCCAGCATTTT

j_call: TRBJ2-7
v_call: TRBV19
clone_size: .
d_call: .
cdr3_aa: CASSKGPENPYEQYF
cdr3_nt: TGTGCCAGTAGTAAGGGCCCGGAGAATCCCTACGAGCAGTACTTC

j_call: TRBJ1-2
v_call: TRBV7-2
clone_size: .
d_call: TRBD1
cdr3_aa: CASSLAGTGPPGYTF
cdr3_nt: TGTGCCAGCAGCCTGGCCGGGACAGGCCCTCCTGGCTACACCTTC

j_call: TRBJ2-7
v_call: TRBV3-1/TRBV3-2
clone_size: .
d_call: .
cdr3_aa: CASSQRRGAAYEQYF
cdr3_nt: TGTGCCAGCAGCCAGAGGAGGGGAGCAGCCTACGAGCAGTACTTC

j_call: TRBJ1-5
v_call: TRBV14
clone_size: .
d_call: TRBD1
cdr3_aa: CASSQGQGENQPQHF
cdr3_nt: TGTGCCAGCAGCCAAGGACAGGGCGAAAATCAGCCCCAGCATTTT

j_call: TRBJ2-5
v_call: TRBV5-1
clone_size: .
d_call: .
cdr3_aa: CASSLSETQYF
cdr3_nt: TGCGCCAGCAGCTTGTCAGAGACCCAGTACTTC

j_call: TRBJ1-1
v_call: TRBV3-1/TRBV3-2
clone_size: .
d_call: .
cdr3_aa: CASSRGGIVEAFF
cdr3_nt: TGTGCCAGCAGCAGAGGGGGGATCGTTGAAGCTTTCTTT

j_call: TRBJ1-1
v_call: TRBV3-1/TRBV3-2
clone_size: .
d_call: .
cdr3_aa: CASSQRRGFTEAFF
cdr3_nt: TGTGCCAGCAGCCAGCGCAGGGGTTTTACTGAAGCTTTCTTT

j_call: TRBJ1-5
v_call: TRBV5-1
clone_size: .
d_call: TRBD1
cdr3_aa: CASSPEPGQLIQPQHF
cdr3_nt: TGCGCCAGCAGCCCCGAGCCGGGACAGTTAATTCAGCCCCAGCATTTT

j_call: TRBJ1-5
v_call: TRBV12-3/TRBV12-4
clone_size: .
d_call: .
cdr3_aa: CASSLPNQPQHF
cdr3_nt: TGTGCCAGCAGCCTCCCGAATCAGCCCCAGCATTTT

j_call: TRBJ1-1
v_call: TRBV5-4
clone_size: .
d_call: .
cdr3_aa: CASSSLLGAAFF
cdr3_nt: TGTGCCAGCAGCTCCCTACTTGGGGCAGCTTTCTTT

j_call: TRBJ1-3
v_call: TRBV5-1
clone_size: .
d_call: TRBD1
cdr3_aa: CASSISGTGSGNTIYF
cdr3_nt: TGCGCCAGCTCTATATCCGGGACAGGGTCCGGAAACACCATATATTTT

j_call: TRBJ1-1
v_call: TRBV6-5
clone_size: once
d_call: .
cdr3_aa: CASRTVRTLPTEAFF
cdr3_nt: TGTGCCAGCAGAACGGTCAGGACCCTACCCACTGAAGCTTTCTTT

j_call: TRBJ2-2
v_call: TRBV21-1
clone_size: .
d_call: .
cdr3_aa: CASSKEGLRENTGELFF
cdr3_nt: TGTGCCAGCAGCAAAGAAGGTCTCAGGGAGAACACCGGGGAGCTGTTTTTT

j_call: TRBJ2-2
v_call: TRBV6-5
clone_size: .
d_call: TRBD1
cdr3_aa: CASTYRGGELFF
cdr3_nt: TGTGCCAGCACTTACAGGGGCGGGGAGCTGTTTTTT

j_call: TRBJ2-3
v_call: TRBV28
clone_size: .
d_call: .
cdr3_aa: CASSRSERKRPTDTQYF
cdr3_nt: TGTGCCAGCAGTCGTTCGGAGCGGAAAAGGCCCACAGATACGCAGTATTTT

j_call: TRBJ2-7
v_call: TRBV7-8
clone_size: few
d_call: TRBD2
cdr3_aa: CASSTRTSGSGNEQYF
cdr3_nt: TGTGCCAGCAGCACCCGGACTAGCGGGAGTGGCAACGAGCAGTACTTC

j_call: TRBJ2-1
v_call: TRBV12-3/TRBV12-4
clone_size: .
d_call: .
cdr3_aa: CASLVDNEQFF
cdr3_nt: TGTGCCAGCTTAGTAGACAATGAGCAGTTCTTC

j_call: TRBJ1-5
v_call: TRBV6-1
clone_size: once
d_call: .
cdr3_aa: CASSDGGLNQPQHF
cdr3_nt: TGTGCCAGCAGTGATGGGGGTCTCAATCAGCCCCAGCATTTT

j_call: TRBJ1-1
v_call: TRBV30
clone_size: .
d_call: .
cdr3_aa: CAWSVQRDTEAFF
cdr3_nt: TGTGCCTGGAGTGTACAGAGGGACACTGAAGCTTTCTTT

j_call: TRBJ2-1
v_call: TRBV7-3
clone_size: .
d_call: .
cdr3_aa: CASSSQGASYNEQFF
cdr3_nt: TGTGCCAGCAGCTCCCAGGGAGCATCCTACAATGAGCAGTTCTTC

j_call: TRBJ2-2
v_call: TRBV5-8
clone_size: few
d_call: TRBD1
cdr3_aa: CASSFRGTNTGELFF
cdr3_nt: TGTGCCAGCAGCTTCAGGGGGACGAACACCGGGGAGCTGTTTTTT

j_call: TRBJ1-2
v_call: TRBV28
clone_size: .
d_call: .
cdr3_aa: CASSLSGIYGYTF
cdr3_nt: TGTGCCAGCAGTTTATCAGGGATCTATGGCTACACCTTC

j_call: TRBJ1-2
v_call: TRBV12-3/TRBV12-4
clone_size: .
d_call: TRBD1
cdr3_aa: CASRGTDYGYTF
cdr3_nt: TGTGCCAGCAGAGGGACAGACTATGGCTACACCTTC

j_call: TRBJ1-2
v_call: TRBV5-1
clone_size: once
d_call: .
cdr3_aa: CASSLTGGVGYTF
cdr3_nt: TGCGCCAGCAGCTTGACGGGCGGCGTCGGCTACACCTTC

j_call: TRBJ1-1
v_call: TRBV27
clone_size: .
d_call: .
cdr3_aa: CASSLRGTGNTEAFF
cdr3_nt: TGTGCCAGCAGTTTACGGGGAACAGGGAACACTGAAGCTTTCTTT

j_call: TRBJ2-3
v_call: TRBV5-4
clone_size: .
d_call: TRBD2
cdr3_aa: CASSLKRGAVTDTQYF
cdr3_nt: TGTGCCAGCAGCCTCAAGCGGGGGGCCGTCACAGATACGCAGTATTTT

j_call: TRBJ1-4
v_call: TRBV6-5
clone_size: .
d_call: .
cdr3_aa: CASSYSDAGNEKLFF
cdr3_nt: TGTGCCAGCAGTTACTCGGACGCTGGGAATGAAAAACTGTTTTTT

j_call: TRBJ1-1
v_call: TRBV28
clone_size: .
d_call: .
cdr3_aa: CASSSQRAKAFF
cdr3_nt: TGTGCCAGCAGTTCCCAGCGGGCCAAAGCTTTCTTT

j_call: TRBJ2-1
v_call: TRBV7-6
clone_size: .
d_call: .
cdr3_aa: CASSSPQGEQFF
cdr3_nt: TGTGCCAGCAGCTCCCCCCAGGGTGAGCAGTTCTTC